Many counts were recorded for the clone carrying this T cell receptor beta chain. Antigen specificity is unknown. This sample stems from a study of Graves' ophthalmopathy and Graves' hyperthyroidism. Germline values: CDR1 SGDLS, CDR2 YYNGEE. CDR3 length equals 15 residues. The germline V and J ends were trimmed by 2 bases and 1 base, with 12 bases remaining between them. Overall study findings and caveats: It was with about 68% sensitivity and 72.22% specificity that the model predicted ophthalmopathy progression.

The sequenced template was RNA, covering the TCR beta CDR3 region. An opening RT-PCR round employed HTBI primers and preceded a second-round multiplex PCR. One entry per CDR3 protein, called by TCRdb with MiXCR from the multiplex PCR reads. Of approximately 500,000 distinct CDR3 sequences in the sample, approximately 15% were seen once. The source is a woman aged 30 to 39 with Graves' ophthalmopathy. Input material: blood. V gene TRBV9 combines with J gene TRBJ1-2; unclear D gene. The CDR3 DNA is TGTGCCAGCAGCGTGGAAGGGAGCGTTAACTATGGCTACACCTTC. This sequence encodes CASSVEGSVNYGYTF.